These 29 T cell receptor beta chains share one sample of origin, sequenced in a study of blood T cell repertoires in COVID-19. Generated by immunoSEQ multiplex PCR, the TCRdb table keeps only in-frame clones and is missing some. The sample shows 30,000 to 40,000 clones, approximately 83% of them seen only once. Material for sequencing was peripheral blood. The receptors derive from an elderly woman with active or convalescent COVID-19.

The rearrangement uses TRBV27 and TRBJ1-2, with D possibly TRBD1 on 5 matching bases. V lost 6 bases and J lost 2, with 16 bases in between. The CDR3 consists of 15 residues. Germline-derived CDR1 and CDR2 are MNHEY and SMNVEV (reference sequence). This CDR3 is CASSRGGYRNYGYTF. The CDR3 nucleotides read TGTGCCAGCAGCCGGGGGGGGTATCGAAACTATGGCTACACCTTC.

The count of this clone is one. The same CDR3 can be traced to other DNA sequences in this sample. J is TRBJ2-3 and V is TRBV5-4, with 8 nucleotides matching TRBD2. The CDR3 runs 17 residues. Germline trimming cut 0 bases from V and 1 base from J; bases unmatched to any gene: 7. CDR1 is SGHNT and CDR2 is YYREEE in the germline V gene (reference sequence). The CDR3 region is CASSLAGGPGGTDTQYF. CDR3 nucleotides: TGTGCCAGCAGCTTGGCGGGAGGGCCCGGGGGCACAGATACGCAGTATTTT.

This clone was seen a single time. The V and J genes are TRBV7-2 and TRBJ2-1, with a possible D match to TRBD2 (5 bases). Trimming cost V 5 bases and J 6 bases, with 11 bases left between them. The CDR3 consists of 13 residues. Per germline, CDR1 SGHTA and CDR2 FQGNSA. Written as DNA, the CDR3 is TGTGCCAGCAGCGGTAGCGTCCTCAATGAGCAGTTCTTC. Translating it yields CASSGSVLNEQFF. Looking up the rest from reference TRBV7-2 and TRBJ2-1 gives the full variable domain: GAGVSQSPSNKVTEKGKDVELRCDPISGHTALYWYRQSLGQGLEFLIYFQGNSAPDKSGLPSDRFSAERTGGSVSTLTIQRTQQEDSAVYLCASSGSVLNEQFFGPGTRLTVL.

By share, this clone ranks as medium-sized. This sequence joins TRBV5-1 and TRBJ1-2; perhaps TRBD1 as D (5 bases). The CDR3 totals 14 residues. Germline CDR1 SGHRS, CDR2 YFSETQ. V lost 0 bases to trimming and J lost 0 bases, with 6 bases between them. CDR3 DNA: TGCGCCAGCAGCTTGGGGACACCTAACTATGGCTACACCTTC. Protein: CASSLGTPNYGYTF.

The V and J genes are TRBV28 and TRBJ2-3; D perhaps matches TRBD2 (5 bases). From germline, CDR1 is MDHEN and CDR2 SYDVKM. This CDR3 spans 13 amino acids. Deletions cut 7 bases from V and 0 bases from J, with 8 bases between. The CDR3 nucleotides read TGTGCCAGCAAAAGCGGTAGCACAGATACGCAGTATTTT. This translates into CASKSGSTDTQYF.

The DNA of the CDR3 is TGTGCCAGCAGTTACTCCGCAGGGTTAGGAAACACCATATATTTT. Protein: CASSYSAGLGNTIYF. J is TRBJ1-3 and V is TRBV6-6; tentative D call: TRBD1 (5 bases). The CDR3 is 15 residues long. Trimming stripped 0 bases from V and 4 bases from J, with 10 bases between. Germline lookup yields CDR1 MNHNY and CDR2 SVGAGI (reference sequence).

In DNA, the CDR3 is TGTGCCAGCAGTCCGACAGGGCCCCAGAACACTGAAGCTTTCTTT. As protein: CASSPTGPQNTEAFF. The J gene is TRBJ1-1, the V gene TRBV6-5, with 7 positions matching TRBD1. The germline V gene encodes CDR1 MNHEY and CDR2 SVGAGI. V dropped 5 bases and J dropped 1; count of bases not matched to a gene: 7. This CDR3 comprises 15 residues.

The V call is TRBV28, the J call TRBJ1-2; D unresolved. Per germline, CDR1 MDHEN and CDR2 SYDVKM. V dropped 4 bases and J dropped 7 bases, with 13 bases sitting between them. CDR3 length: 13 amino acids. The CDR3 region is CASSSNLPGGYTF. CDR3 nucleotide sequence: TGTGCCAGCAGTTCAAACCTTCCCGGTGGCTACACCTTC.

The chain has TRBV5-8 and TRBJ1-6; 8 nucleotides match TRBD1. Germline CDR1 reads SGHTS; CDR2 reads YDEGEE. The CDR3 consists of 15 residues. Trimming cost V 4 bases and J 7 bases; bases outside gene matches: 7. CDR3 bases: TGTGCCAGCAGCCGGAGCGGACAGGGAAATTCACCCCTCCACTTT. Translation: CASSRSGQGNSPLHF.

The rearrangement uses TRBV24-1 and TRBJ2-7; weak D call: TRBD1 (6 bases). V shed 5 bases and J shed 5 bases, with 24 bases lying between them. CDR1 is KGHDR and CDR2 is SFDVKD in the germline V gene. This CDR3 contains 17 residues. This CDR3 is CATSVARGPTTADEQYF. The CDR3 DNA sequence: TGTGCCACCAGTGTTGCCAGGGGACCTACTACCGCCGACGAGCAGTACTTC.

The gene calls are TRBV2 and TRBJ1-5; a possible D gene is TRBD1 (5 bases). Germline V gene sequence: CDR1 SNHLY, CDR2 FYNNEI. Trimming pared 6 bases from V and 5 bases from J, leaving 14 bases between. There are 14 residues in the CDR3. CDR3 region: CASRETAWYQPQHF. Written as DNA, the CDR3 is TGTGCCAGCAGGGAGACAGCATGGTATCAGCCCCAGCATTTT. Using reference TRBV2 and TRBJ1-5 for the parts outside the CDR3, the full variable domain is EPEVTQTPSHQVTQMGQEVILRCVPISNHLYFYWYRQILGQKVEFLVSFYNNEISEKSEIFDDQFSVERPDGSNFTLKIRSTKLEDSAMYFCASRETAWYQPQHFGDGTRLSIL.

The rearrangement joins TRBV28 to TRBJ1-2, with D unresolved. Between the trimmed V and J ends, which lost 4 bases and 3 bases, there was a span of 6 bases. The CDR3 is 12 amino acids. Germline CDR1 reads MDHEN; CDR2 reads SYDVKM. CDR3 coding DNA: TGTGCCAGCAGTTGGCCAGACTATGGCTACACCTTC. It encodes CASSWPDYGYTF.

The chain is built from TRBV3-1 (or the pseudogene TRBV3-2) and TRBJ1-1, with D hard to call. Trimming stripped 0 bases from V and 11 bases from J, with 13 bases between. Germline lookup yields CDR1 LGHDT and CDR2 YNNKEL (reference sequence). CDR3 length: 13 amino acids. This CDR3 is CASSQDLSGLAFF. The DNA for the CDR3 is TGTGCCAGCAGCCAAGATTTATCCGGGTTGGCTTTCTTT.

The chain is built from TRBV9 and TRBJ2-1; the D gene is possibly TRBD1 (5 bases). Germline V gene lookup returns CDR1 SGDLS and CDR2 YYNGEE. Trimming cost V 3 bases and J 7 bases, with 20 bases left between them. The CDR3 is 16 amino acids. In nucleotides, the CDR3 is TGTGCCAGCAGCGGAAACGTCCTGGGGCTCGGTAATGAGCAGTTCTTC. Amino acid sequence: CASSGNVLGLGNEQFF.

CDR3 in amino acids: CASSTLAGVAETQYF. The DNA of the CDR3 is TGTGCCAGCAGTACACTAGCGGGAGTCGCAGAGACCCAGTACTTC. V is TRBV6-2 or TRBV6-3 and J is TRBJ2-5; TRBD2 agrees at 11 bases. Looked up from germline, CDR1 is MNHEY and CDR2 is SVGEGT. The CDR3 is 15 residues long. The V gene end was trimmed by 5 bases and the J gene end by 4 bases; junction bases not matched to a gene: 6.

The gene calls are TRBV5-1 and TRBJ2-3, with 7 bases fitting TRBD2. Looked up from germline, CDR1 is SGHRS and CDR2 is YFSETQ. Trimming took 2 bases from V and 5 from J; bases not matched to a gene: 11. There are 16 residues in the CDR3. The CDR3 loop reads CASSFGPPGGIDTQYF. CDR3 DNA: TGCGCCAGCAGCTTTGGACCCCCGGGGGGAATAGATACGCAGTATTTT.

As DNA, the CDR3 is TGTGCCAGCAGCTCCCGGGGGGGCCGGGGCACAGATACGCAGTATTTT. The encoded protein is CASSSRGGRGTDTQYF. The chain employs TRBV11-2 and TRBJ2-3, with TRBD2 matching over 8 bases. This CDR3 comprises 16 residues. J gave up 1 base and V 4 bases, and 7 bases lay outside the gene matches. The V gene's germline CDR1 is SGHAT and CDR2 FQNNGV.

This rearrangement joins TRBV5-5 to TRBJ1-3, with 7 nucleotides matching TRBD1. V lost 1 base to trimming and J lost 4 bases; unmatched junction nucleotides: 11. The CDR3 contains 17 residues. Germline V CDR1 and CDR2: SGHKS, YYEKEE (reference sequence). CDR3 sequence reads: CASSLRQGEGWGNTIYF. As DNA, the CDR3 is TGTGCCAGCAGCTTGAGACAGGGCGAAGGATGGGGAAACACCATATATTTT.

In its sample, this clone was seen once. Here the CDR3 reads CASSSRGSRGGEQFF. The CDR3 DNA reads as TGTGCCAGCAGTAGCCGGGGATCGCGGGGCGGTGAGCAGTTCTTC. The chain is built from TRBV27 and TRBJ2-1, with D possibly TRBD2 on 6 matching bases. CDR3 length equals 15 residues. Germline values: CDR1 MNHEY, CDR2 SMNVEV (reference sequence). V was clipped by 5 bases and J by 9 bases, with 20 bases between them.

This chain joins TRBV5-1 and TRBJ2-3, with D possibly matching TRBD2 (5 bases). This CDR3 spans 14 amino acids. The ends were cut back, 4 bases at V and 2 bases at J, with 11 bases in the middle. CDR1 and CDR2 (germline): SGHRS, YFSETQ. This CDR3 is CASSLGEHTDTQYF. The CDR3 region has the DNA TGCGCCAGCAGCCTGGGAGAGCACACAGATACGCAGTATTTT.

As DNA, the CDR3 is TGTGCCAGCAGTAAAAACGGGGGGGCGAACTACTATGGCTACACCTTC. Its protein is CASSKNGGANYYGYTF. J is TRBJ1-2 and V is TRBV2, with TRBD1 as a possible D gene (6 bases). V lost 5 bases, J lost 3 bases, and 19 bases lay in between. Per the germline V gene, CDR1 is SNHLY and CDR2 is FYNNEI. The CDR3 spans 16 residues. The variable domain in full, with the rest retrieved from reference TRBV2 and TRBJ1-2, is EPEVTQTPSHQVTQMGQEVILRCVPISNHLYFYWYRQILGQKVEFLVSFYNNEISEKSEIFDDQFSVERPDGSNFTLKIRSTKLEDSAMYFCASSKNGGANYYGYTFGSGTRLTVV.

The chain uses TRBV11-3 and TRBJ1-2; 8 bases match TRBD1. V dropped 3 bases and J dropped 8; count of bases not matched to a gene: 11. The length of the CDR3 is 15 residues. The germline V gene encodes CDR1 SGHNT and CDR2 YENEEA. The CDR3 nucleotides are TGTGCCAGCAGCTTCCTAGACAGGGGCCCGGTCGGCTACACCTTC. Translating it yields CASSFLDRGPVGYTF.

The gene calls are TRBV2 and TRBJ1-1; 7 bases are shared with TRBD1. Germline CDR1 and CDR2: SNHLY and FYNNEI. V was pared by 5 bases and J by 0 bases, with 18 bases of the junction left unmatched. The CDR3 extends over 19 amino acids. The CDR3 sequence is CASSIPGQPKGLMNTEAFF. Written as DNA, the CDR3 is TGTGCCAGCAGTATACCGGGACAGCCCAAGGGCCTCATGAACACTGAAGCTTTCTTT. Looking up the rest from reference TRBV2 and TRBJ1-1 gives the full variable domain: EPEVTQTPSHQVTQMGQEVILRCVPISNHLYFYWYRQILGQKVEFLVSFYNNEISEKSEIFDDQFSVERPDGSNFTLKIRSTKLEDSAMYFCASSIPGQPKGLMNTEAFFGQGTRLTVV.

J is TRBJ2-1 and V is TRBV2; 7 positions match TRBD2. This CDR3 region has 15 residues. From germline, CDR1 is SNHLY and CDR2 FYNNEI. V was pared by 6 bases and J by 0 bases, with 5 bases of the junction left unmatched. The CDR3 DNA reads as TGTGCCAGCAGGGAGCTAGCGGTCTCCTACAATGAGCAGTTCTTC. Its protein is CASRELAVSYNEQFF.

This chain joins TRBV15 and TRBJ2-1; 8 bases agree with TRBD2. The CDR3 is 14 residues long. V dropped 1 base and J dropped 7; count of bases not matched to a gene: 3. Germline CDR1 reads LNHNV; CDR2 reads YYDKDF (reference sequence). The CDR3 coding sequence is TGTGCCACCAGCAGAGTACTAGCGGTAAATGAGCAGTTCTTC. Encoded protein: CATSRVLAVNEQFF.

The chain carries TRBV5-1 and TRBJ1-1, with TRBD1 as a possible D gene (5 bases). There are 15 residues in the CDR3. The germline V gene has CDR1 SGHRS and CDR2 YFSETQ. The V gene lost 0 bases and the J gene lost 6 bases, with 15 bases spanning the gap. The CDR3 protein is CASSLARGGASEAFF. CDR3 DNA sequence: TGCGCCAGCAGCTTGGCCCGCGGGGGAGCATCTGAAGCTTTCTTT.

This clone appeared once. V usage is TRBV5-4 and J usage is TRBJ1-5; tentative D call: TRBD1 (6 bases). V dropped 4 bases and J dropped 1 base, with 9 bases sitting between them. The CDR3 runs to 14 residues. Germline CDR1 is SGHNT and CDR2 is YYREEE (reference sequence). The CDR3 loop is CASSPQGSNQPQHF. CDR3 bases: TGTGCCAGCAGCCCACAGGGAAGCAATCAGCCCCAGCATTTT.

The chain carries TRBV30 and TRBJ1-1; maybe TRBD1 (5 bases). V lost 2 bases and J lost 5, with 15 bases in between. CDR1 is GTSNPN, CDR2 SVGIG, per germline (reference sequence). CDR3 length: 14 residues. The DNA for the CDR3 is TGTGCCTGGAGTCCCCAGGGTGGAAGAACTGAAGCTTTCTTT. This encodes CAWSPQGGRTEAFF.

CDR3: CASGPGQGIYNEQFF. The CDR3 DNA follows: TGCGCCAGCGGTCCGGGACAGGGTATATACAATGAGCAGTTCTTC. The rearrangement joins TRBV5-1 to TRBJ2-1; 9 positions match TRBD1. Trimming cost V 7 bases and J 4 bases; bases outside gene matches: 9. The CDR3 is made up of 15 amino acids. Germline CDR1 is SGHRS and CDR2 is YFSETQ.